This T cell receptor beta chain was retrieved from a study of shared clonotypes between healthy human individuals (TCRdb year 2020). Describing the broader study: The cohort comprised two women and a few men aged 18 to 49 years. Blood TCR repertoires of five healthy adults were deeply sequenced to estimate repertoire size and the extent of clonotype sharing between individuals. Each donor's leukapheresis produced roughly between about 0.8 and 8.9 billion PBMCs. To increase sequencing depth and limit assay-specific biases, TCR repertoire library preparation and sequencing were carried out by different laboratories using diverse techniques. For each donor, three plates each were used for CD4 naive and CD4 memory, two plates were used for CD8 naive, and one plate was used for CD8 memory.

Using the deep immunoSEQ assay, multiplex PCR amplified TCR CDR3 regions from genomic DNA. Genomic DNA extracted from each cell subset was distributed evenly over all wells of several immunoSEQ 96-well plates, and each plate served as one replicate. For sorted subsets, each replicate PCR was loaded with approximately 0.2 ug genomic DNA, equivalent to some 27,000 T cell genomes. The purified libraries were quantified using a Qubit 3.0 fluorometer, sized with a Bioanalyzer 2100, and then quantified again using the KAPA Library Quantification kit. Every immunoSEQ 96-well plate was sequenced on a separate single-read 150-cycle Illumina NextSeq 550 flow cell. On the authors' methods: Because the immunoSEQ output included only junctional sequences and no quality scores, the filtering could not be the same as the filtering used for full-length reads. To assign V/J genes and CDR3, sequences were annotated using PyIR, a Python wrapper for IgBLAST v1.9, with IMGT germline references. Reads were filtered out if the reads had weak V/J assignments (E-value above 1e-6), no CDR3, stop codons, out-of-frame junctions, or ambiguous translated residues. V3J clonotypes were defined as sequences sharing an identical inferred V gene, J gene, and CDR3 amino acid sequence. Percentage overlap between repertoires was computed as shared unique clonotypes divided by the size of the smaller repertoire. Repertoire richness was assessed with RTK rarefaction, the Chao1 estimator, and Recon v2.1 estimates of unobserved clonotypes. For all TCRbeta clonotypes obtained by the gDNA method from a few donors, generation probabilities were computed with OLGA. Sourced from immuneACCESS, this table was stored by TCRdb with only in-frame sequences that have V and J called. A share of the clones is absent; for the studies checked, an unresolved V gene accounts for under half, and the remainder has no known explanation. D and trimming come from the DNA, and the V and J calls and clone size come from that table. A total of more than 2 million clones appear in this sample, about 94% of them only once. Roughly 1.7% of the sample rests with the top ten.

The paper as a whole reports these results and caveats: When several donors were compared, the shared fraction of clonotypes was about 5% for naive CD4, around 3.6% for naive CD8, 2.3% for memory CD4, and less than 0.45% for memory CD8. Only blood was sampled, and tissue TCR repertoires likely differ from those in blood. Higher generation probabilities were observed for clonotypes shared by all four sorted-subset donors than for non-shared clonotypes. Based on pairwise subsampling, the degree of clonotype sharing among donors was expected to be affected by sequencing depth. Estimated clonotype richness was generally larger for naive than for memory subsets. The small number of donors limited the genetic and exposure-history diversity represented. Rarefaction of sorted-subset datasets indicated incomplete sequencing despite the large sequencing depth.

In the case of this clone: The clone's antigen remains unknown. Base qualities were left out, and no much larger clone turns up one base away.

CD8 naive samples were obtained by positive selection for CCR7 among CD45RO-negative cells, yielding a CD45RA+CCR7+ population from which TemRA cells were excluded. The donors were healthy, HIV-negative adults with no recently reported acute infections or vaccinations. All donors were Caucasian adults living in Nashville, Tennessee, USA. Blood was collected by leukapheresis, and PBMCs were isolated by Ficoll-Histopaque density gradient centrifugation and then cryopreserved in liquid nitrogen vapor phase. Analytical flow cytometry was used to check the purity and quantity of every magnetically sorted T cell population. From each sorted fraction, genomic DNA was isolated and quantified by UV absorbance on a Nanodrop 2000c. Spanning cysteine to phenylalanine, the CDR3 consists of 17 amino acids. Of all the DNA, just the CDR3 is kept, 51 bases in frame from base 1. The germline V gene provides CDR1 SQVTM and CDR2 ANQGSEA. For this chain, trimming is 4 bases at the V end and 8 bases at the J end, and the number of junction bases without a gene match is 16.

The clonotype originates from a young man in good health. Some clones in this sample may be carry-over from other donors' samples. The sample consisted of naive CD8+ T cells from PBMCs. Taken with the paper, the label for cell subset or site translates to: CD45RA+CCR7+. The rearranged segments are TRBV29-1 and TRBJ2-1, with 11 junctional bases fitting TRBD2. Here the CDR3 is given as CSVAASGRPSSRDEQFF. Here is the DNA: TGCAGCGTTGCCGCTAGCGGGAGGCCATCCTCGAGAGATGAGCAGTTCTTC.